Listed below are T cell receptor beta chains from one sample, sequenced in a study of patients and donors after allogeneic stem cell transplantation. TCRdb reprocessed the RT-PCR reads via MiXCR and lists one record per CDR3 protein. The sample holds about 74,000 distinct CDR3 sequences, less than 30% seen once. The sequencing sample was made of blood, either unsorted or a sorted T cell fraction (not recorded which). The source is a human donor who was either an allogeneic HSCT recipient or a stem cell or donor lymphocyte infusion donor (not recorded which). It is not recorded whose cells these are; they may come from a transplant donor. CDR3s include the opening cysteine and the closing phenylalanine or tryptophan. The D gene is left open where the match is weak. The listing skips clone size in some rows; elsewhere it reads once, few, many or a size class.

CDR3aa	CDR3nt	abundance	len	d_gene	v_gene	j_gene
CAISVRDGRSETQYF	TGTGCCATCAGTGTACGTGACGGGAGATCGGAGACCCAGTACTTC	.	15	.	TRBV10-3	TRBJ2-5
CASSQAGAGNTIYF	TGTGCCAGCTCACAGGCAGGGGCTGGAAACACCATATATTTT	many	14	.	TRBV18	TRBJ1-3
CASSASGGAFETQYF	TGTGCCAGCAGCGCTAGCGGGGGGGCCTTTGAGACCCAGTACTTC	.	15	TRBD2	TRBV9	TRBJ2-5
CATSVSTDTQYF	TGTGCCACCAGCGTATCCACAGATACGCAGTATTTT	.	12	.	TRBV15	TRBJ2-3
CASSFGGTDTQYF	TGTGCCAGCAGTTTCGGGGGAACAGATACGCAGTATTTT	few	13	.	TRBV12-3/TRBV12-4	TRBJ2-3
CASSQVSGTGFQRSYNEQFF	TGTGCCAGCAGCCAAGTCTCGGGAACAGGGTTTCAGCGGAGCTACAATGAGCAGTTCTTC	few	20	.	TRBV14	TRBJ2-1
CASSLGGGATYEQYF	TGTGCCAGCAGTTTAGGGGGCGGTGCGACCTACGAGCAGTACTTC	few	15	.	TRBV28	TRBJ2-7
CASTPDMVNTEAFF	TGCGCCAGCACCCCGGACATGGTGAACACTGAAGCTTTCTTT	.	14	.	TRBV5-1	TRBJ1-1
CSLAEGKTYNEQFF	TGCAGCCTAGCGGAGGGGAAAACCTACAATGAGCAGTTCTTC	.	14	TRBD2	TRBV29-1	TRBJ2-1
CASGGANQPQHF	TGTGCCAGCGGGGGCGCCAATCAGCCCCAGCATTTT	.	12	.	TRBV12-3/TRBV12-4	TRBJ1-5
CASSPPGHPGQTQYF	TGTGCCAGCTCACCCCCGGGACACCCTGGGCAGACCCAGTACTTC	few	15	.	TRBV18	TRBJ2-5
CAARDRGTYEQYF	TGTGCCGCCCGGGACAGGGGCACCTACGAGCAGTACTTC	.	13	TRBD1	TRBV7-9	TRBJ2-7
CASSPGVGPYEQYF	TGCGCCAGCAGCCCCGGGGTCGGACCCTACGAGCAGTACTTC	many	14	.	TRBV5-1	TRBJ2-7
CASSLFRYRGEAEAFF	TGTGCCAGCAGCTTATTTCGATACAGGGGCGAGGCTGAAGCTTTCTTT	few	16	TRBD1	TRBV7-3	TRBJ1-1
CASSLARAPYGYTF	TGTGCCAGCAGCTTGGCCAGGGCGCCCTATGGCTACACCTTC	.	14	.	TRBV5-6	TRBJ1-2
CSARDLRSYEQYF	TGCAGTGCTAGAGACCTCCGTTCCTACGAGCAGTACTTC	.	13	.	TRBV20-1	TRBJ2-7
CASSALIRAGSNTQYF	TGTGCCAGCAGTGCACTAATTAGGGCGGGGTCAAATACGCAGTATTTT	few	16	.	TRBV6-5	TRBJ2-3
CSTAQGHGYTF	TGCAGCACAGCGCAGGGCCATGGCTACACCTTC	many	11	.	TRBV29-1	TRBJ1-2
CASSPGDSSYEQYF	TGTGCCAGCAGCCCCGGGGACAGCTCCTACGAGCAGTACTTC	few	14	TRBD1	TRBV7-7	TRBJ2-7
CAGSLPSGNEQFF	TGCGCCGGCAGCTTACCTAGCGGCAATGAGCAGTTCTTC	.	13	TRBD2	TRBV5-1	TRBJ2-1
CASSYSPTGADGYTF	TGTGCCAGCAGTTACTCTCCTACAGGGGCGGATGGCTACACCTTC	few	15	TRBD1	TRBV6-2/TRBV6-3	TRBJ1-2
CSARRLVKETQYF	TGCAGTGCTAGAAGGCTAGTGAAAGAGACCCAGTACTTC	.	13	.	TRBV20-1	TRBJ2-5
CASSFFGGEQYF	TGTGCCAGCAGCTTCTTTGGGGGCGAGCAGTACTTC	few	12	.	TRBV5-6	TRBJ2-7
CASSLALYQPQHF	TGTGCCAGCAGCTTAGCCTTATATCAGCCCCAGCATTTT	few	13	.	TRBV7-2	TRBJ1-5
CASSLGRVNNQPQHF	TGTGCCAGCAGTTTAGGGCGGGTAAACAATCAGCCCCAGCATTTT	few	15	.	TRBV12-3/TRBV12-4	TRBJ1-5
CSVTQGAGELFF	TGCAGCGTTACACAGGGGGCCGGGGAGCTGTTTTTT	.	12	TRBD1	TRBV29-1	TRBJ2-2
CASSSGTSSSYNEQFF	TGTGCCAGCAGTTCCGGGACCTCCAGCTCCTACAATGAGCAGTTCTTC	.	16	.	TRBV12-3/TRBV12-4	TRBJ2-1
CSVERRAGPNYGYTF	TGCAGCGTTGAACGGCGGGCAGGGCCTAACTATGGCTACACCTTC	.	15	.	TRBV29-1	TRBJ1-2
CASSLLGLADQETQYF	TGCGCCAGCAGCTTGCTAGGACTAGCAGATCAAGAGACCCAGTACTTC	.	16	TRBD2	TRBV5-1	TRBJ2-5
CATRNTGEDMTGELFF	TGTGCCACCAGAAATACAGGGGAAGACATGACCGGGGAGCTGTTTTTT	few	16	TRBD1	TRBV24-1	TRBJ2-2
CASSFELSYNSPLHF	TGTGCCAGCAGTTTCGAACTCTCCTATAATTCACCCCTCCACTTT	few	15	.	TRBV27	TRBJ1-6
CSASSSRRGTEAFF	TGCAGTGCTAGTAGTTCACGGCGGGGGACTGAAGCTTTCTTT	many	14	.	TRBV20-1	TRBJ1-1
CASSQGTLRPSGANVLTF	TGTGCCAGCAGCCAAGGGACCTTACGTCCCTCTGGGGCCAACGTCCTGACTTTC	.	18	.	TRBV3-1	TRBJ2-6
CAISRGKNEQYF	TGTGCCATCAGCAGGGGGAAGAACGAGCAGTACTTC	.	12	TRBD1	TRBV10-3	TRBJ2-7
CSASDSSTYGYTF	TGCAGTGCCTCGGACAGTTCCACCTATGGCTACACCTTC	.	13	.	TRBV20-1	TRBJ1-2
CASSATGGGQETQYF	TGCGCCAGCAGTGCCACAGGGGGAGGTCAAGAGACCCAGTACTTC	.	15	TRBD1	TRBV4-3	TRBJ2-5
CASSFLGINYGYTF	TGTGCCAGCAGTTTTTTGGGGATTAACTATGGCTACACCTTC	few	14	.	TRBV12-3/TRBV12-4	TRBJ1-2
CASSLAPFAGAGDTQYF	TGTGCCAGCAGCTTAGCCCCCTTCGCGGGGGCGGGAGATACGCAGTATTTT	.	17	.	TRBV7-3	TRBJ2-3
CSARAHPINTEAFF	TGCAGTGCTAGAGCCCACCCCATAAACACTGAAGCTTTCTTT	.	14	.	TRBV20-1	TRBJ1-1
CASHKSFLGGELFF	TGTGCCAGCCACAAAAGCTTCTTAGGGGGGGAGCTGTTTTTT	.	14	.	TRBV6-5	TRBJ2-2
CASSLRQGPPPPGGELFF	TGTGCCAGCAGTTTACGGCAGGGACCCCCCCCGCCGGGCGGGGAGCTGTTTTTT	.	18	.	TRBV6-7	TRBJ2-2
CATSDSQGSNQPQHF	TGTGCCACCAGTGATTCACAGGGGAGCAATCAGCCCCAGCATTTT	.	15	TRBD1	TRBV24-1	TRBJ1-5
CASSLDTTLAKRSEAFF	TGTGCCAGCAGCTTGGACACCACTCTTGCTAAGAGGTCTGAAGCTTTCTTT	few	17	.	TRBV5-6	TRBJ1-1
CASSFHPGELFF	TGTGCCAGCAGTTTCCATCCCGGGGAGCTGTTTTTT	.	12	.	TRBV12-3/TRBV12-4	TRBJ2-2
CASSQDPPLATNTGELFF	TGCGCCAGCAGCCAAGATCCCCCATTGGCAACGAACACCGGGGAGCTGTTTTTT	.	18	.	TRBV4-3	TRBJ2-2